Below, 22 T cell receptor beta chains from the same sample are listed, as sequenced in a study of T cell repertoires in cytomegalovirus infection. TCRdb recomputed calls from the reads with MiXCR, one row per CDR3 protein. The table has just under 300,000 distinct CDR3 sequences, 9.6% seen once; the top ten hold approximately 2.3%. The source material was PBMCs. These receptor sequences come from a human donor in good health (CMV status not recorded). Some clones in this sample may be carry-over from other donors' samples.

Many counts were recorded for this clonotype. The genes are TRBV28 and TRBJ2-1; D unclear. V lost 9 bases and J lost 8, with 20 bases in between. This CDR3 comprises 14 residues. CDR1 and CDR2 from the germline V gene are MDHEN and SYDVKM. CDR3 sequence (DNA): TGTGCCAGTTTCCACCAAACTGTGTCCGATGAGCAGTTCTTC. This sequence encodes CASFHQTVSDEQFF.

This clonotype came up many times. The genes are TRBV28 and TRBJ2-5; no clear D. Trimming stripped 3 bases from V and 4 bases from J, with 9 bases between. This CDR3 contains 13 residues. Germline loops: CDR1 MDHEN, CDR2 SYDVKM. The CDR3: CASSLGVLETQYF. The CDR3, as DNA: TGTGCCAGCAGTTTGGGCGTTTTAGAGACCCAGTACTTC.

This clonotype has a count of ten or more. The V call is TRBV7-2, the J call TRBJ2-5; D gene uncertain. Trimming shortened V by 5 bases and J by 1 base, and 14 bases separated the two germline ends. The CDR3 sequence is 15 residues long. The germline CDR1 and CDR2 sequences are SGHTA and FQGNSA. CDR3 sequence (DNA): TGTGCCAGCAGCCAAAGGCGACCACTCCAAGAGACCCAGTACTTC. Encoded protein: CASSQRRPLQETQYF.

This clonotype was found many times. The chain joins TRBV2 to TRBJ2-4, with D tentatively TRBD1 or TRBD2 (6 bases each). The ends were cut back, 6 bases at V and 2 bases at J, with 14 bases in the middle. The V gene's germline CDR1 is SNHLY and CDR2 FYNNEI. This CDR3 contains 15 residues. The CDR3 DNA is TGTGCCAGCAGCATAGGGGGGATTACCAAAAACATTCAGTACTTC. Encoded protein: CASSIGGITKNIQYF.

The chain has TRBV29-1 and TRBJ2-1; TRBD2 agrees at 13 bases. CDR3 length: 16 amino acids. After removal of 5 bases from V and 2 bases from J, the junction contained 6 bases not matched to a gene. The germline gives CDR1 SQVTM, CDR2 ANQGSEA. The CDR3 DNA sequence: TGCAGCGTTTTGGAAACTAGCGGGGGGGCCTACAATGAGCAGTTCTTC. This translates into CSVLETSGGAYNEQFF.

This clonotype was observed at least ten times. The chain combines TRBV6-1 with TRBJ1-5; D is ambiguous. V lost 0 bases to trimming and J lost 6 bases, with 15 bases between them. The CDR3 sequence is 16 residues long. Germline loops: CDR1 MNHNS, CDR2 SASEGT. The CDR3 sequence is CASSEAATSMSQPQHF. CDR3 DNA: TGTGCCAGCAGTGAAGCCGCGACATCAATGTCTCAGCCCCAGCATTTT.

This clonotype occurred many times. The DNA for the CDR3 is TGTGCCAGCAGCTTTCAGGCCACCTCTGGAAACACCATATATTTT. It translates to CASSFQATSGNTIYF. The chain carries TRBV7-2 and TRBJ1-3; D remains unclear. The CDR3 has 15 residues. Trimming shortened V by 3 bases and J by 0 bases, and 9 bases separated the two germline ends. In germline, CDR1 is SGHTA, CDR2 FQGNSA.

The table lists this clonotype with many counts. V gene TRBV28 combines with J gene TRBJ1-5; D is unclear. From germline, CDR1 is MDHEN and CDR2 SYDVKM. The CDR3 sequence is 11 residues long. The V end was cut by 5 bases, the J end by 4 bases, with 3 bases between. The CDR3: CASSPNQPQHF. The CDR3 DNA reads as TGTGCCAGCAGTCCTAATCAGCCCCAGCATTTT.

At least ten counts were recorded for this clonotype. This sequence joins TRBV20-1 and TRBJ2-6; TRBD1 might be the D (6 bases). With 5 bases removed from V and 8 bases from J, the gap between germline ends came to 13 bases. This CDR3 spans 13 amino acids. Germline V gene sequence: CDR1 DFQATT, CDR2 SNEGSKA (reference sequence). In DNA, the CDR3 is TGCAGTGCTTTTTGGGACACCCCCAACGTCCTGACTTTC. This translates into CSAFWDTPNVLTF.

This clonotype was detected many times. J is TRBJ1-1 and V is TRBV27; TRBD1 might be the D (5 bases). The CDR3 contains 14 residues. Trimming removed 3 bases at V and 1 base at J, with 9 bases between. Germline values: CDR1 MNHEY, CDR2 SMNVEV (reference sequence). CDR3 protein: CASSFGHQNTEAFF. The CDR3 DNA follows: TGTGCCAGCAGTTTCGGACATCAGAACACTGAAGCTTTCTTT.

This clonotype was recorded many times. V usage is TRBV7-9 and J usage is TRBJ2-3; D perhaps matches TRBD1 (5 bases). Trimming cost V 3 bases and J 2 bases, with 12 bases left between them. There are 15 residues in the CDR3. Germline V gene sequence: CDR1 SEHNR, CDR2 FQNEAQ (reference sequence). The chain's CDR3 is CASSFAKGVTDTQYF. CDR3 DNA: TGTGCCAGCAGCTTCGCTAAAGGGGTCACAGATACGCAGTATTTT.

This clonotype was picked up many times. V is TRBV7-2 and J is TRBJ2-7; D is perhaps TRBD1 or TRBD2 (5 bases each). CDR1 SGHTA and CDR2 FQGNSA come from the germline V gene. V was clipped by 0 bases and J by 5 bases, with 11 bases between them. CDR3 length: 14 residues. The CDR3 reads CASSLAEGRHEQYV. The CDR3 coding sequence is TGTGCCAGCAGCTTAGCTGAGGGGAGACACGAGCAGTACGTC.

Many counts were recorded for this clonotype. The rearrangement joins TRBV28 to TRBJ1-5; no reliable D call. The germline V and J ends were trimmed by 1 base and 4 bases, with 17 bases remaining between them. Germline CDR1 and CDR2: MDHEN and SYDVKM. There are 17 residues in the CDR3. The CDR3 sequence: CASSLSSPGGRNQPQHF. CDR3 sequence (DNA): TGTGCCAGCAGTTTATCCAGCCCAGGAGGACGAAATCAGCCCCAGCATTTT.

This clonotype was seen more than once but under ten times. V and J are TRBV7-9 and TRBJ2-1, with D unresolved. Trimming shortened V by 2 bases and J by 0 bases, and 8 bases separated the two germline ends. Germline CDR1 is SEHNR and CDR2 is FQNEAQ (reference sequence). The CDR3 has 15 residues. The chain's CDR3 is CASSLKVPSYNEQFF. The CDR3 DNA is TGTGCCAGCAGCTTAAAAGTACCCTCCTACAATGAGCAGTTCTTC.

This clonotype came up many times. This chain connects TRBV7-2 to TRBJ2-4; tentative D call: TRBD1 (6 bases). The ends were cut back, 1 base at V and 6 bases at J, with 10 bases in the middle. The CDR3 extends over 14 amino acids. Germline V gives CDR1 SGHTA, CDR2 FQGNSA. The CDR3 DNA reads as TGTGCCAGCAGCTTAGACAGGGAAGTAAACATTCAGTACTTC. This sequence encodes CASSLDREVNIQYF.

This clonotype was recorded at least ten times. J is TRBJ2-7 and V is TRBV7-2; maybe TRBD2 (6 bases). There are 13 residues in the CDR3. The germline V gene encodes CDR1 SGHTA and CDR2 FQGNSA. Trimming shortened V by 0 bases and J by 8 bases, and 11 bases separated the two germline ends. CDR3 residues: CASSLARGSKQYV. Written as DNA, the CDR3 is TGTGCCAGCAGCTTAGCCCGGGGGTCAAAGCAGTACGTC.

J is TRBJ1-6 and V is TRBV2; D is uncertain. The CDR3 is made up of 14 amino acids. In germline, CDR1 is SNHLY, CDR2 FYNNEI. The V and J ends lost 0 bases and 8 bases respectively, with 8 bases between them. CDR3 sequence reads: CASSEAGFDSPLHF. In nucleotides, the CDR3 is TGTGCCAGCAGTGAAGCAGGGTTCGATTCACCCCTCCACTTT.

The CDR3 reads CASSLAGQGRGSPLHF. The CDR3 DNA reads as TGCGCCAGCAGCTTGGCCGGACAGGGGAGAGGGTCACCCCTCCACTTT. The chain combines TRBV5-1 with TRBJ1-6, with 9 bases lining up with TRBD1. CDR3 size: 16 residues. The germline gives CDR1 SGHRS, CDR2 YFSETQ. Trimming removed 0 bases from V and 10 bases from J; junction bases left unmatched: 8.

The sample holds many counts of this clonotype. The chain joins TRBV7-2 to TRBJ2-7; no definite D call. This CDR3 region has 11 residues. Germline-derived CDR1 and CDR2 are SGHTA and FQGNSA. Between the trimmed V and J ends, which lost 5 bases and 5 bases, there was a span of 7 bases. The chain's CDR3 is CASSPIDEQYF. In DNA form, the CDR3 reads TGTGCCAGCAGCCCTATCGACGAGCAGTACTTC.

This chain joins TRBV27 and TRBJ1-4; tentatively, D is TRBD1 (6 bases). Germline CDR1 and CDR2: MNHEY and SMNVEV (reference sequence). There are 15 residues in the CDR3. Trimming left V 5 bases short and J 3 bases short, with 13 bases between. The CDR3 reads CASSLWTASNEKLFF. DNA for the CDR3: TGTGCCAGCAGTCTATGGACAGCCTCTAATGAAAAACTGTTTTTT.

This clonotype has more than one count but fewer than ten. The chain has TRBV6-2 or TRBV6-3 and TRBJ1-5; 7 nucleotides match TRBD1. J lost 0 bases, V lost 6 bases, and 11 bases had no gene match. Germline V CDR1 and CDR2: MNHEY, SVGEGT. There are 17 residues in the CDR3. This CDR3 is CASRPGQRLYSNQPQHF. In DNA, the CDR3 is TGTGCCAGCAGGCCGGGACAGAGACTTTATAGCAATCAGCCCCAGCATTTT.

In this sample, this clonotype turned up many times. This rearrangement joins TRBV10-3 to TRBJ2-2; D possibly uses TRBD1 or TRBD2 (5 bases each). CDR3 length equals 17 residues. Trimming took 0 bases from V and 2 from J, leaving 13 bases between them. Germline-derived CDR1 and CDR2 are ENHRY and SYGVKD. DNA for the CDR3: TGTGCCATCAGTGAGTCTCCCGGGACCACTAACACCGGGGAGCTGTTTTTT. It translates to CAISESPGTTNTGELFF.